These 24 T cell receptor beta chains were sequenced from one sample in a study of cytomegalovirus exposure and HLA in healthy donors. The PCR used 60 Vbeta and 13 Jbeta primers. Sequencing used immunoSEQ multiplex PCR; TCRdb keeps in-frame clones, though not all of them. The sample carries 120,000 or so clones, over 65% recorded once. Sequenced sample: PBMCs. The receptors were sampled from a man between 40 and 49 years old in good health and CMV-seropositive.

V is TRBV4-2 and J is TRBJ2-7, with a weak D call TRBD1 (7 bases). Trimming took 1 base from V and 7 from J, leaving 14 bases between them. Germline V gives CDR1 LGHNA, CDR2 YNFKEQ. CDR3 length: 14 amino acids. The CDR3 here is CASSQVEGAREQYF. The CDR3 DNA reads as TGTGCCAGCAGCCAAGTGGAGGGGGCGAGGGAGCAGTACTTC.

This chain connects TRBV5-1 to TRBJ2-5; 10 nucleotides line up with TRBD2. The CDR3 sequence is 20 residues long. V lost 4 bases and J lost 2; bases outside the gene matches: 20. Per germline, CDR1 SGHRS and CDR2 YFSETQ. The chain's CDR3 is CASSLGGGLAGAGKQETQYF. In nucleotides, the CDR3 is TGCGCCAGCAGCCTAGGCGGAGGGCTAGCGGGAGCGGGGAAGCAAGAGACCCAGTACTTC. Full variable domain (rest looked up from reference TRBV5-1 and TRBJ2-5): KAGVTQTPRYLIKTRGQQVTLSCSPISGHRSVSWYQQTPGQGLQFLFEYFSETQRNKGNFPGRFSGRQFSNSRSEMNVSTLELGDSALYLCASSLGGGLAGAGKQETQYFGPGTRLLVL.

This rearrangement joins TRBV28 to TRBJ1-5; no clear D. The CDR3 has 17 amino acids. Trimming pared 4 bases from V and 0 bases from J, leaving 16 bases between. The V gene's germline CDR1 is MDHEN and CDR2 SYDVKM. CDR3 bases: TGTGCCAGCAGTTCCCCTGGGCAGTTATATAGCAATCAGCCCCAGCATTTT. This sequence encodes CASSSPGQLYSNQPQHF.

This clone was recorded once. The chain has TRBV6-1 and TRBJ1-1; no clear D. Trimming pared 7 bases from V and 0 bases from J, leaving 3 bases between. This CDR3 is 11 amino acids long. Germline-derived CDR1 and CDR2 are MNHNS and SASEGT. Here the CDR3 reads CASTMNTEAFF. In nucleotides, the CDR3 is TGTGCCAGCACCATGAACACTGAAGCTTTCTTT.

The CDR3 sequence: CASSGTGSDEQYF. As DNA, the CDR3 is TGTGCCAGCAGCGGGACAGGGTCCGACGAGCAGTACTTC. The J gene is TRBJ2-7, the V gene TRBV9; 8 bases map to TRBD1. The V segment lost 3 bases and the J segment 5 bases; nucleotides outside the gene matches: 4. CDR3 size: 13 residues. CDR1 SGDLS and CDR2 YYNGEE come from the germline V gene.

CDR3 in amino acids: CASSPRTAYGYTF. For the CDR3, the DNA is TGTGCCAGCAGCCCCAGGACAGCTTATGGCTACACCTTC. The V gene is TRBV7-6, the J gene TRBJ1-2; D possibly corresponds to TRBD1 (6 bases). V gave up 5 bases and J gave up 5 bases, with 12 bases separating them. This CDR3 spans 13 amino acids. Germline CDR1 SGHVS, CDR2 FNYEAQ.

The chain joins TRBV6-6 to TRBJ2-3; 9 bases line up with TRBD2. V was pared by 2 bases and J by 1 base, with 4 bases of the junction left unmatched. Germline assignment: CDR1 MNHNY and CDR2 SVGAGI (reference sequence). The CDR3 totals 16 residues. The CDR3 region is CASSYTAGGGTDTQYF. The CDR3 nucleotides read TGTGCCAGCAGTTACACGGCGGGGGGGGGCACAGATACGCAGTATTTT.

The sample holds one count of this clone. V usage is TRBV9 and J usage is TRBJ2-7; a weak D match, TRBD2 (5 bases). This CDR3 spans 15 amino acids. Germline V gene data show CDR1 as SGDLS and CDR2 as YYNGEE. V was pared by 0 bases and J by 2 bases, with 12 bases between. Written as DNA, the CDR3 is TGTGCCAGCAGCGTAGCCCCTCGGGATCCCTACGAGCAGTACTTC. Protein product: CASSVAPRDPYEQYF.

The chain uses TRBV6-5 and TRBJ2-7, with D tentatively TRBD2 (5 bases). This CDR3 is 12 amino acids long. CDR1 and CDR2 from the germline V gene are MNHEY and SVGAGI. Trimming removed 7 bases at V and 6 bases at J, with 13 bases between. Here the CDR3 reads CASKNGEGEQYF. Here the CDR3 DNA reads TGTGCCAGCAAAAACGGGGAAGGCGAGCAGTACTTC.

This clone was counted once. The chain is built from TRBV30 and TRBJ1-3; TRBD1 might be the D (5 bases). The CDR3 sequence is 13 residues long. The V gene's germline CDR1 is GTSNPN and CDR2 SVGIG (reference sequence). V was trimmed by 2 bases and J by 1 base, leaving 6 bases between them. CDR3: CAWSRGSGNTIYF. The CDR3 nucleotides are TGTGCCTGGAGTAGGGGATCTGGAAACACCATATATTTT.

CDR3 sequence (DNA): TGTGCCATCAATACTGGACTAGCGGGAGGGCACGGGGAGCTGTTTTTT. This encodes CAINTGLAGGHGELFF. The chain links TRBV10-3 to TRBJ2-2; 15 positions agree with TRBD2. The CDR3 sequence is 16 residues long. Germline loops: CDR1 ENHRY, CDR2 SYGVKD. V was pared by 7 bases and J by 7 bases, with 7 bases of the junction left unmatched.

This clone was recorded once. J is TRBJ2-1 and V is TRBV5-1; possible D gene TRBD1, 6 bases. The CDR3 sequence is 15 residues long. Germline CDR1 SGHRS, CDR2 YFSETQ. V shed 0 bases and J shed 8 bases, with 15 bases lying between them. The CDR3 DNA reads as TGCGCCAGCAGCTTGGCCAGGGGAACCGTGGATGAGCAGTTCTTC. This sequence encodes CASSLARGTVDEQFF.

The rearrangement uses TRBV4-3 and TRBJ1-5; D is undetermined. Trimming pared 0 bases from V and 6 bases from J, leaving 15 bases between. This CDR3 contains 16 residues. Germline assignment: CDR1 LGHNA and CDR2 YSLEER. In DNA form, the CDR3 reads TGCGCCAGCAGCCAAGATGTGGCAGGTAGTGGTCAGCCCCAGCATTTT. Translating gives CASSQDVAGSGQPQHF.

The chain joins TRBV7-2 to TRBJ1-5; D not certain. CDR1 is SGHTA and CDR2 is FQGNSA in the germline V gene. Trimming shortened V by 4 bases and J by 4 bases, and 5 bases separated the two germline ends. This CDR3 contains 12 residues. The CDR3 spells CASSSQNQPQHF. The CDR3 coding sequence is TGTGCCAGCAGCTCTCAGAATCAGCCCCAGCATTTT.

This chain links TRBV5-1 with TRBJ2-1, with TRBD1 identical over 7 bases. This CDR3 contains 21 residues. Germline V CDR1 and CDR2: SGHRS, YFSETQ. J was trimmed by 8 bases and V by 4 bases; bases with no gene match: 30. CDR3 DNA: TGCGCCAGCAGCCAAGGGGGCCCCCGACCTCTATGGGGTGCGGGTCGAGATGAGCAGTTCTTC. Protein sequence: CASSQGGPRPLWGAGRDEQFF. Filled out from reference TRBV5-1 and TRBJ2-1, the complete variable domain reads KAGVTQTPRYLIKTRGQQVTLSCSPISGHRSVSWYQQTPGQGLQFLFEYFSETQRNKGNFPGRFSGRQFSNSRSEMNVSTLELGDSALYLCASSQGGPRPLWGAGRDEQFFGPGTRLTVL.

In its sample, this clone was seen once. In nucleotides, the CDR3 is TGTGCCAGCAGTTTTAGACTAGCCCCCGGGGGAAGCGGGGAGCTGTTTTTT. Its translation is CASSFRLAPGGSGELFF. The chain recombines TRBV27 with TRBJ2-2; TRBD2 matches 7 bases. Germline values: CDR1 MNHEY, CDR2 SMNVEV (reference sequence). V shed 3 bases and J 7 bases; nucleotides not matched to a gene: 14. This CDR3 is built from 17 residues.

The gene calls are TRBV6-6 and TRBJ1-5, with 11 bases fitting TRBD1. CDR3 length: 16 residues. J lost 5 bases, V lost 4 bases, and 7 bases had no gene match. CDR1 MNHNY and CDR2 SVGAGI come from the germline V gene (reference sequence). CDR3 DNA sequence: TGTGCCAGCAGTTCCCCGGACAGGGGGCGAGATCAGCCCCAGCATTTT. The encoded protein is CASSSPDRGRDQPQHF.

The chain combines TRBV9 with TRBJ2-2; no clear D. Trimming took off 3 bases at V and 1 base at J, with 16 bases between the two ends. Germline V gives CDR1 SGDLS, CDR2 YYNGEE. CDR3 length: 17 residues. For the CDR3, the DNA is TGTGCCAGCAGCGCCCGAGGTAGTACCTTGAACACCGGGGAGCTGTTTTTT. Its translation: CASSARGSTLNTGELFF.

J is TRBJ2-5 and V is TRBV7-2; 12 positions agree with TRBD2. V was pared by 5 bases and J by 2 bases, with 6 bases of the junction left unmatched. Germline V gene data show CDR1 as SGHTA and CDR2 as FQGNSA. CDR3 length: 16 residues. The CDR3 DNA sequence: TGTGCCAGCAGCGCCCAGACTAGCGGGGGACAAGAGACCCAGTACTTC. As protein: CASSAQTSGGQETQYF.

The chain combines TRBV5-6 with TRBJ2-5, with 7 nucleotides matching TRBD2. The V gene end was trimmed by 4 bases and the J gene end by 2 bases; junction bases not matched to a gene: 5. Germline loops: CDR1 SGHDT, CDR2 YYEEEE. CDR3 length equals 14 residues. The CDR3 DNA is TGTGCCAGCAGCCTATGGGGAGGGCAAGAGACCCAGTACTTC. Translation: CASSLWGGQETQYF.

The chain couples TRBV7-9 to TRBJ2-3, with D hard to call. CDR3 length equals 13 residues. V was shortened by 3 bases and J by 4 bases, with 8 bases between the two germline ends. Per germline, CDR1 SEHNR and CDR2 FQNEAQ (reference sequence). The CDR3, as DNA: TGTGCCAGCAGCTTGTCTGTCCCAGATACGCAGTATTTT. Protein sequence: CASSLSVPDTQYF.

The CDR3 region has the DNA TGCAGCGTTGAGACAGGGGTGAGGGAGCAGTACTTC. This codes for CSVETGVREQYF. V and J are TRBV29-1 and TRBJ2-7, with TRBD1 matching over 8 bases. This CDR3 has 12 amino acids. Trimming took 3 bases from V and 7 from J; bases not matched to a gene: 5. Per germline, CDR1 SQVTM and CDR2 ANQGSEA.

This sequence joins TRBV5-1 and TRBJ1-2; TRBD1 matches 10 bases. V gave up 7 bases and J gave up 0 bases; unmatched junction bases: 9. This CDR3 region has 16 residues. Germline V CDR1 and CDR2: SGHRS, YFSETQ. CDR3 loop: CASGRDRGETNYGYTF. Written as DNA, the CDR3 is TGCGCCAGCGGACGGGACAGGGGCGAAACTAACTATGGCTACACCTTC.

The rearrangement uses TRBV6-1 and TRBJ2-7; D may be TRBD1 (6 bases). This CDR3 is built from 14 residues. Germline V gene data show CDR1 as MNHNS and CDR2 as SASEGT. The germline V and J ends were trimmed by 7 bases and 2 bases, with 15 bases remaining between them. CDR3 coding DNA: TGTGCCAGCATTATGGGCAGGGGTCCCTACGAGCAGTACTTC. Amino acid sequence: CASIMGRGPYEQYF.